This TCR beta chain was identified during a study of blood T cell repertoires in COVID-19. Per the study methods: Estimated nucleated cell counts came from reference gene primer amplification. The repertoire was sequenced with immunoSEQ multiplex PCR; TCRdb's copy has only in-frame clones and lacks some. The D gene and trimming were derived from the DNA, and the V and J assignments and clone size from that table. The sample lists about 220,000 clones, about 78% occurring once. Germline lookup yields CDR1 ENHRY and CDR2 SYGVKD. V was clipped by 6 bases and J by 7 bases, with 18 bases between them. The CDR3 consists of 14 residues.

The rearrangement links TRBV10-3 to TRBJ2-5; a weak D match, TRBD2 (5 bases). This TCR was sampled from a woman between 70 and 85 years old with acute or convalescent COVID-19. Sequencing used peripheral blood. The CDR3 sequence: CAIRANQDFGTQYF. The CDR3 region has the DNA TGTGCCATCAGGGCCAATCAGGACTTCGGGACCCAGTACTTC.